The TCR beta chain described here comes from a study of radiotherapy plus CTLA-4 blockade in lung cancer. Patients had chemo-refractory metastatic non-small-cell lung cancer and received focal radiation plus CTLA-4 blockade that used ipilimumab. CDR1 is MNHNY and CDR2 is SVGAGI in the germline V gene (reference sequence). Trimming removed 10 bases from V and 6 bases from J; junction bases left unmatched: 9. This CDR3 region has 13 residues. Produced via immunoSEQ multiplex PCR; TCRdb's table is partial and in-frame only. The sample has under 100,000 clones, approximately 82% seen once. The V call is TRBV6-6, the J call TRBJ2-3; 8 bases line up with TRBD2. The source was peripheral blood, collected from a patient treated with radiotherapy plus ipilimumab. The clonotype originates from a human donor with non-small cell lung cancer that progressed on radiotherapy plus ipilimumab. As DNA, the CDR3 is TGTGCCACCCAGCGGGGGTGGGTGGATACGCAGTATTTT. It codes for CATQRGWVDTQYF.